This T cell receptor (beta chain) stems from a study of long-term antiretroviral therapy in people with HIV. Overall study findings and caveats: Transplant donor controls retained higher diversity, though diversity increased after ART. HIV repertoires had narrower CDR3 length ranges than controls.

immunoSEQ v3.0 was run at survey level. The table came from immunoSEQ multiplex PCR; TCRdb's copy has only in-frame clones and leaves some out. The profile shows tens of thousands of clones, over 75% of them singletons. J gave up 7 bases and V 6 bases, and 3 bases lay outside the gene matches. CDR1 is MNHNS, CDR2 SASEGT, per germline. The CDR3 consists of 14 residues. Details on this clone: Its specificity is unknown.

This sequence joins TRBV6-1 and TRBJ1-4; 12 bases map to TRBD1. This specimen was unsorted PBMCs, taken approximately 5.1 years after starting antiretroviral therapy. This clonotype was obtained from a woman in her thirties or forties with HIV. This CDR3 reads CASSVGQGAEKLFF. CDR3 nucleotides: TGTGCCAGCAGCGTGGGACAGGGGGCTGAAAAACTGTTTTTT.